The 14 T cell receptor beta chains in this list originate from one sample, sequenced in a study of PD-1 blockade in classical Hodgkin lymphoma. Some clones are missing from TCRdb's copy, which holds only in-frame ones; the method was immunoSEQ multiplex PCR. In the table there are around 28,000 clones, around 80% of which are singletons. Time point reported: cycle 4 day 1 (C4D1), after more than five weeks of nivolumab. Every one of the patients relapsed after autologous stem cell transplantation (brentuximab vedotin exposure was variable). Purification of CD4+ T cells from thawed PBMCs was achieved by magnetic negative selection. The sequences come from CD4+ T cells from blood, collected before the fourth cycle of nivolumab. The origin of the receptors is a human donor with classical Hodgkin lymphoma.

The rearrangement uses TRBV28 and TRBJ1-3, with D hard to call. The CDR3 spans 13 residues. Germline-derived CDR1 and CDR2 are MDHEN and SYDVKM. The V gene lost 3 bases and the J gene lost 2 bases, with 5 bases spanning the gap. The CDR3 is CASSFFAGNTIYF. DNA for the CDR3: TGTGCCAGCAGTTTCTTCGCTGGAAACACCATATATTTT.

The genes are TRBV30 and TRBJ1-1; TRBD1 matches at 12 bases. The V segment lost 2 bases and the J segment 11 bases; nucleotides outside the gene matches: 12. The CDR3 runs to 15 residues. CDR1 is GTSNPN and CDR2 is SVGIG in the germline V gene (reference sequence). The CDR3 DNA reads TGTGCCTGGAGTTCCGGGACAGGGGGCGCGTTAGGGGCTTTCTTT. Its translation is CAWSSGTGGALGAFF.

The rearrangement joins TRBV28 to TRBJ1-6, with a weak D call TRBD1 (6 bases). Trimming pared 6 bases from V and 3 bases from J, leaving 21 bases between. Looked up from germline, CDR1 is MDHEN and CDR2 is SYDVKM. This CDR3 is 18 amino acids long. The CDR3 here is CASSRPPRGPGYNSPLHF. DNA of the CDR3: TGTGCCAGCAGCAGGCCCCCCAGGGGCCCCGGCTATAATTCACCCCTCCACTTT.

The chain joins TRBV6-5 to TRBJ1-4; possible D gene TRBD1, 6 bases. Per germline, CDR1 MNHEY and CDR2 SVGAGI. V lost 4 bases to trimming and J lost 2 bases, with 14 bases between them. The CDR3 has 16 residues. CDR3: CASSSPQGRTNEKLFF. CDR3 coding DNA: TGTGCCAGCAGTTCCCCCCAGGGGCGGACTAATGAAAAACTGTTTTTT.

This chain joins TRBV23-1 and TRBJ2-7; 8 bases map to TRBD2. TRBV23-1 is reported as an ORF; its role is uncertain. CDR3 size: 15 residues. With 7 bases clipped from V and 3 bases from J, the junction kept 11 bases outside the gene matches. The CDR3: CASTLPGRGDYEQYF. In DNA form, the CDR3 reads TGCGCCAGCACCCTCCCCGGGCGGGGGGACTACGAGCAGTACTTC.

In DNA, the CDR3 is TGTGCCAGCAGCTGGGACAGGGTGTGCACCTACGAGCAGTACTTC. Protein sequence: CASSWDRVCTYEQYF. The genes are TRBV12-1 and TRBJ2-7; the tabulated D call, TRBD1, remains unverified against the DNA. TRBV12-1 is marked as a pseudogene. CDR3 length: 15 amino acids.

In this sample, this clone turned up a few times. The rearrangement uses TRBV10-2 and TRBJ1-2; D perhaps matches TRBD1 (6 bases). CDR1 and CDR2 (germline): WSHSY, SAAADI. This CDR3 has 16 residues. Trimming removed 9 bases from V and 5 bases from J, with 25 bases in between. The CDR3 reads CASSLPPTGAGYGYTF. The CDR3 bases are TGCGCCAGTTCTCTCCCCCCGACAGGCGCGGGGTATGGCTACACCTTC.

V usage is TRBV4-3 and J usage is TRBJ2-1; TRBD1 aligns across 7 bases. This CDR3 region has 14 residues. CDR1 LGHNA and CDR2 YSLEER come from the germline V gene. V gave up 4 bases and J gave up 5 bases; unmatched junction bases: 5. CDR3 DNA sequence: TGCGCCAGCAGCCGGTCGGACAGGAACAATGAGCAGTTCTTC. This gives the protein CASSRSDRNNEQFF.

The chain employs TRBV19 and TRBJ1-4; 8 nucleotides match TRBD1. This CDR3 is 14 amino acids long. Unmatched junction bases numbered 3, after V lost 3 bases and J lost 6 bases. The germline V gene encodes CDR1 LNHDA and CDR2 SQIVND (reference sequence). CDR3 amino acids: CASSIDRGDEKLFF. CDR3 nucleotide sequence: TGTGCCAGTAGTATCGACAGGGGTGATGAAAAACTGTTTTTT.

The J gene is TRBJ2-7, the V gene TRBV19; no definite D call. Between the trimmed V and J ends, which lost 5 bases and 6 bases, there was a span of 20 bases. This CDR3 region has 15 residues. In germline, CDR1 is LNHDA, CDR2 SQIVND (reference sequence). In nucleotides, the CDR3 is TGTGCCAGTAGTCCTGTGCGCAACGGAGTGCCCGAGCAGTACTTC. Its protein is CASSPVRNGVPEQYF.

This clone was picked up one time. The V call is TRBV6-1, the J call TRBJ2-2; D is unclear. Looked up from germline, CDR1 is MNHNS and CDR2 is SASEGT. This CDR3 spans 15 amino acids. V was pared by 2 bases and J by 0 bases, with 7 bases between. The CDR3 DNA reads TGTGCCAGCAGTGAAACACGCGCGAACACCGGGGAGCTGTTTTTT. Translation gives CASSETRANTGELFF.

This clone has just a few counts. The chain joins TRBV11-2 to TRBJ2-4; D is perhaps TRBD1 or TRBD2 (6 bases each). Trimming shortened V by 0 bases and J by 3 bases, and 21 bases separated the two germline ends. This CDR3 spans 19 amino acids. Germline CDR1 reads SGHAT; CDR2 reads FQNNGV. The CDR3 protein is CASSLDQIDGGHHKNIQYF. The CDR3 DNA sequence: TGTGCCAGCAGCTTAGACCAGATTGACGGGGGACACCACAAAAACATTCAGTACTTC. Full variable domain (remainder filled in from reference TRBV11-2 and TRBJ2-4): EAGVAQSPRYKIIEKRQSVAFWCNPISGHATLYWYQQILGQGPKLLIQFQNNGVVDDSQLPKDRFSAERLKGVDSTLKIQPAKLEDSAVYLCASSLDQIDGGHHKNIQYFGAGTRLSVL.

J is TRBJ2-7 and V is TRBV7-6, with 11 bases lining up with TRBD1. From germline, CDR1 is SGHVS and CDR2 FNYEAQ. The CDR3 length is 14 residues. V lost 2 bases, J lost 7 bases, and 4 bases stayed unmatched. CDR3 bases: TGTGCCAGCAGCTTAAGGGACAGGGGGAAGGAGCAGTACTTC. Residues: CASSLRDRGKEQYF.

The rearrangement joins TRBV6-5 to TRBJ1-2; D call uncertain. Germline V lookup: CDR1 MNHEY, CDR2 SVGAGI. V was clipped by 4 bases and J by 4 bases, with 19 bases between them. The length of the CDR3 is 16 residues. The CDR3 here is CASSFFGLGLSYGYTF. The CDR3 nucleotides read TGTGCCAGCAGTTTTTTCGGGTTAGGACTTTCCTATGGCTACACCTTC.